These T cell receptor beta chains were read from a single sample in a study of technical replicates of blood from several donors. Here immunoSEQ multiplex PCR was the method, and the copy in TCRdb shows in-frame clones only, minus some. Of about 75,000 clones in the sample, about nine tenths were seen once. Material for sequencing was T cells isolated from PBMCs. Receptor source: a human donor in good health. Some clones in this sample may be carry-over from other donors' samples. The CDR3 runs from the conserved cysteine through the conserved F or W. D genes are given only for firm matches. Some rows have no size entry. The others give once, few or many, or a class for an expanded clone.

J	size	V	D	DNA	CDR3
TRBJ1-6	.	TRBV5-1	TRBD1	TGCGCCAGCAGCTTGGATCCTAGCGTGGACAGGGTTGATTCACCCCTCCACTTT	CASSLDPSVDRVDSPLHF
TRBJ2-7	.	TRBV7-7	.	TGTGCTAGCAGCTTTCACCGGGAACCTTACGAGCAGTACTTC	CASSFHREPYEQYF
TRBJ1-1	.	TRBV6-1	.	TGTGCCAGCCGAACAGGGGAAGCTTTCTTT	CASRTGEAFF
TRBJ2-1	.	TRBV7-9	TRBD2	TGTGCCAGCAGCTTAAGAAGCGGGAGTAGAGGCAATGAGCAGTTCTTC	CASSLRSGSRGNEQFF
TRBJ2-7	.	TRBV28	TRBD2	TGTGCCAGCAGTCCAGCGGGACTAGCGGGAGGGGGACACTACGAGCAGTACTTC	CASSPAGLAGGGHYEQYF
TRBJ2-7	.	TRBV7-7	.	TGTGCTAGCAGCCCACGGAGGGGAGCGGGCTACGAGCAGTACTTC	CASSPRRGAGYEQYF
TRBJ2-7	.	TRBV19	TRBD1	TGTGCCAGTAGTATGGTCGGGTTCGGGACAGGGTTCTACGAGCAGTACTTC	CASSMVGFGTGFYEQYF
TRBJ2-4	once	TRBV4-1	.	TGCGCCAGCAGCGGACAGCCCTCCAAAAACATTCAGTACTTC	CASSGQPSKNIQYF
TRBJ1-2	once	TRBV6-4	.	TGTGCCAGCAGTGGGGAACAGGATCATGGCTACACCTTC	CASSGEQDHGYTF
TRBJ1-5	.	TRBV2	.	TGTGCCAGCAGGGACAGTCCTAATCAGCCCCAGCATTTT	CASRDSPNQPQHF
TRBJ2-5	.	TRBV7-6	TRBD2	TGTGCCAGCAGCTTAAAAAAGCCCCTGGGGACTTATGGGAGGGCTCAAGAGACCCAGTACTTC	CASSLKKPLGTYGRAQETQYF
TRBJ1-2	.	TRBV11-2	TRBD1	TGTGCCAGCAGTGGGGGACAGGGGGATGGCTACACCTTC	CASSGGQGDGYTF
TRBJ1-4	.	TRBV11-2	.	TGTGCCAGCAGCTTAGTAGGGGGGGCGGCGGCTAATGAAAAACTGTTTTTT	CASSLVGGAAANEKLFF
TRBJ1-1	few	TRBV7-3	TRBD1	TGTGCCAGCAGCCCGACAGGGGGCTACACTGAAGCTTTCTTT	CASSPTGGYTEAFF
TRBJ2-5	.	TRBV10-1	TRBD2	TGCGCCAGCCCCCGACTCGGACTAGCGGGAGGGCCGGAGACCCAGTACTTC	CASPRLGLAGGPETQYF
TRBJ2-5	.	TRBV21-1	.	TGTGCCAGCAGCACTCGTCATGGGGGAGGGCAAGAGACCCAGTACTTC	CASSTRHGGGQETQYF
TRBJ2-7	.	TRBV6-5	.	TGTGCCAGCAGCCTCTTCCCCAGGGGCGTGAACGAGCAGTACTTC	CASSLFPRGVNEQYF
TRBJ2-7	.	TRBV28	.	TGTGCCAGCAGTTTATCGCAGGATAGCTCCTACGAGCAGTACTTC	CASSLSQDSSYEQYF
TRBJ2-5	.	TRBV5-6	.	TGTGCCAGCAGCTTGGATGGATTCAGCGGCCAAGAGACCCAGTACTTC	CASSLDGFSGQETQYF
TRBJ1-1	.	TRBV25-1	.	TGTGCCAGCAGTTCACGCGACAGGGAAGCTTTCTTT	CASSSRDREAFF
TRBJ2-1	.	TRBV7-7	TRBD2	TGTGCCAGCAGCCCGGGGACTAGCGGGAGGGCCGACGAGCAGTTCTTC	CASSPGTSGRADEQFF
TRBJ1-2	.	TRBV29-1	TRBD1	TGCAGCGTAGGGACAGGGGCTAACTATGGCTACACCTTC	CSVGTGANYGYTF
TRBJ2-7	.	TRBV2	TRBD1	TGTGCCAGCAGTGACGACAGGGGGGTTTACGAGCAGTACTTC	CASSDDRGVYEQYF
TRBJ2-2	.	TRBV25-1	.	TGTGCCACCCTAGGACGGGAGAACACCGGGGAGCTGTTTTTT	CATLGRENTGELFF
TRBJ2-7	.	TRBV5-1	TRBD2	TGCGCCAGCAGTGGGACTAGCGGGAGTTACGAGCAGTACTTC	CASSGTSGSYEQYF
TRBJ2-5	.	TRBV7-9	TRBD1	TGTGCCAGCAGCTTAGATCACCGACAGGGGAAAGAGACCCAGTACTTC	CASSLDHRQGKETQYF
TRBJ1-1	.	TRBV7-8	.	TGTGCCAGCAGCTTACGCCAGGGCAGAACGAACACTGAAGCTTTCTTT	CASSLRQGRTNTEAFF
TRBJ2-1	.	TRBV4-2	TRBD2	TGTGCCAGCAGCCAAGCCACGCTAGCGGTAGCCTCCTACAATGAGCAGTTCTTC	CASSQATLAVASYNEQFF
TRBJ1-2	.	TRBV5-8	TRBD1	TGTGCCAGCAGCTCCCGCGGGACAGGGGGATACTATGGCTACACCTTC	CASSSRGTGGYYGYTF
TRBJ1-3	.	TRBV28	.	TGTGCCAGCTATCAGGTGTCTGGAAACACCATATATTTT	CASYQVSGNTIYF
TRBJ2-3	.	TRBV5-4	.	TGTGCCAGCAGCTATGGACAGAACATCAGAGAGGATACGCAGTATTTT	CASSYGQNIREDTQYF
TRBJ2-7	.	TRBV28	TRBD2	TGTGCCAGCAGTAACTGGGCCGCACCTAAGGGAGGGGAGCAGTACTTC	CASSNWAAPKGGEQYF
TRBJ1-5	.	TRBV10-3	TRBD1	TGTGCCATCAGTGACTCACAGGGGGCAAGCGATCAGCCCCAGCATTTT	CAISDSQGASDQPQHF
TRBJ2-7	.	TRBV4-2	TRBD2	TGTGCCAGCAGCCGCGGACTAGCGGGGGGCCTCTCCTACGAGCAGTACTTC	CASSRGLAGGLSYEQYF
TRBJ1-2	.	TRBV21-1	.	TGTGCCAGCAGTATAAGTGCCACCGAGGTGAACTATGGCTACACCTTC	CASSISATEVNYGYTF
TRBJ2-1	.	TRBV19	.	TGTGCCAGTAGGGATAGAGGAATCCACAATGAGCAGTTCTTC	CASRDRGIHNEQFF
TRBJ1-5	once	TRBV6-1	.	TGTGCCAGCAGTGAAGCAGGCGCAGGGCCCCAGCATTTT	CASSEAGAGPQHF
TRBJ2-7	once	TRBV20-1	.	TGCAGTGCTAGAGACCGGGGCGAGCAGTACTTC	CSARDRGEQYF
TRBJ1-4	few	TRBV2	.	TGTGCCAGCAGTGAAGACGTTATATATCTCCCGCGGGATGAAAAACTGTTTTTT	CASSEDVIYLPRDEKLFF
TRBJ2-7	.	TRBV19	.	TGTGCCAGTAGTAAGGGGAAATCCTACGAGCAGTACTTC	CASSKGKSYEQYF
TRBJ2-7	.	TRBV6-1	.	TGTGCCAGTTCCCACCGGGTCTCCTACGAGCAGTACTTC	CASSHRVSYEQYF
TRBJ2-2	.	TRBV13	.	TGTGCCAGCAGCCCAGGGGCCCCGCCCGCGGAGCTGTTTTTT	CASSPGAPPAELFF
TRBJ2-5	.	TRBV10-1	TRBD1	TGCGCCAGCAGTGAGGATAAGGGGACAGGGGAGACCCAGTACTTC	CASSEDKGTGETQYF
TRBJ2-1	once	TRBV5-1	TRBD2	TGCGCCAGCAGCTCAAGCGGGAGGGATTTTGCGGATGAGCAGTTCTTC	CASSSSGRDFADEQFF